A selection of T cell receptor beta chains follows, all from one sample in a study of T cells in localized non-small cell lung cancer. Sequencing used immunoSEQ multiplex PCR; TCRdb keeps in-frame clones, though not all of them. The table shows over 4,500 clones, with about 85% occurring only once. Material: PBMCs, obtained before any cancer treatment. The receptor source for this set is a woman aged 40-69 years with stage II lung adenocarcinoma. Each CDR3 is given with its conserved first and last residue. Fields, in order: J gene, D gene, clone size, V gene, CDR3 DNA, CDR3 protein. D genes are given only for firm matches. The size entry is marked missing in some rows and otherwise reads once, few, many or a size class.

J: TRBJ2-5; D: .; size: .; V: TRBV28; DNA: TGTGCCAGCAGCCGGAACAGGATTTGGGGAGAGACCCAGTACTTC; CDR3: CASSRNRIWGETQYF
J: TRBJ2-7; D: .; size: .; V: TRBV7-2; DNA: TGTGCCAGCAGTAGACCGGGGGCGGGGGACGAGCAGTACTTC; CDR3: CASSRPGAGDEQYF
J: TRBJ2-7; D: .; size: .; V: TRBV6-5; DNA: TGTGCCAGCAGTTTGGACGGGTACGAGCAGTACTTC; CDR3: CASSLDGYEQYF
J: TRBJ2-5; D: .; size: .; V: TRBV5-1; DNA: TGCGCCAGCAGCTTGGTAAACCCTCCCTCCCCGTACTTC; CDR3: CASSLVNPPSPYF
J: TRBJ2-7; D: TRBD1; size: .; V: TRBV4-3; DNA: TGCGCCAGCAGCCCTTCCGGGACAGGGGAATCCTACGAGCAGTACTTC; CDR3: CASSPSGTGESYEQYF
J: TRBJ2-1; D: .; size: once; V: TRBV6-5; DNA: TGTGCCAGCAGGAGACAGAGCTCCTACAATGAGCAGTTCTTC; CDR3: CASRRQSSYNEQFF
J: TRBJ2-2; D: TRBD2; size: .; V: TRBV5-1; DNA: TGCGCCAGCAGCTGGGGGACTAGCGGGAGAGACTTGAACACCGGGGAGCTGTTTTTT; CDR3: CASSWGTSGRDLNTGELFF
J: TRBJ1-3; D: .; size: .; V: TRBV4-3; DNA: TGCGCCAGCAGCCTCGAGCCCATTCTCGGCCCTGGAAACACCATATATTTT; CDR3: CASSLEPILGPGNTIYF
J: TRBJ2-5; D: TRBD2; size: once; V: TRBV18; DNA: TGTGCCAGCTCACCAGTGGGACTAGCGGGAGAGACCCAGTACTTC; CDR3: CASSPVGLAGETQYF
J: TRBJ2-1; D: .; size: .; V: TRBV4-3; DNA: TGCGCCAGCAGCCAAGAACCATCCTCCTACAATGAGCAGTTCTTC; CDR3: CASSQEPSSYNEQFF
J: TRBJ1-4; D: .; size: .; V: TRBV27; DNA: TGTGCCAGCAGTTTTGGCTCCAGAGCCCTTAAGGCAACTAATGAAAAACTGTTTTTT; CDR3: CASSFGSRALKATNEKLFF
J: TRBJ1-2; D: TRBD1; size: .; V: TRBV29-1; DNA: TGCAGCGTGGCCTCAACCGGGACAGAGGAGGATCGCTATGGCTACACCTTC; CDR3: CSVASTGTEEDRYGYTF
J: TRBJ2-2; D: TRBD2; size: .; V: TRBV13; DNA: TGTGCCAGCAGCACCCGGACTAGCGGGGGGTTCCCCGGGGAGCTGTTTTTT; CDR3: CASSTRTSGGFPGELFF
J: TRBJ1-5; D: .; size: .; V: TRBV19; DNA: TGTGCCAGTAGTGAGATGGAGGGTCAGCCCCAGCATTTT; CDR3: CASSEMEGQPQHF
J: TRBJ1-1; D: TRBD1; size: .; V: TRBV27; DNA: TGTGCCAGCAGTTTAGACCCAGGGGGCTTTCGAGCTTTCTTT; CDR3: CASSLDPGGFRAFF
J: TRBJ2-5; D: .; size: few; V: TRBV6-5; DNA: TGTGCCAGCGGGTACGCCGAGACCCAGTACTTC; CDR3: CASGYAETQYF
J: TRBJ1-1; D: .; size: .; V: TRBV4-1; DNA: TGCGCCAGCAGCCTTCGTCCCCTGACGGGAAGCACTGAAGCTTTCTTT; CDR3: CASSLRPLTGSTEAFF
J: TRBJ2-7; D: TRBD2; size: .; V: TRBV7-2; DNA: TGTGCCAGCAGCTCGAATAGCGGGAACTCCTACGAGCAGTACTTC; CDR3: CASSSNSGNSYEQYF
J: TRBJ1-3; D: .; size: .; V: TRBV10-3; DNA: TGTGCCATCAGTAACTCTGGAAACACCATATATTTT; CDR3: CAISNSGNTIYF
J: TRBJ2-7; D: .; size: .; V: TRBV30; DNA: TGTGCCTGGAGTGTACCCGGGAACGCCTACGAGCAGTACTTC; CDR3: CAWSVPGNAYEQYF
J: TRBJ2-7; D: TRBD1; size: .; V: TRBV7-8; DNA: TGTGCCAGCAGCTTCCGGGACAGGGGGCCCCACGAGCAGTACTTC; CDR3: CASSFRDRGPHEQYF
J: TRBJ1-5; D: .; size: .; V: TRBV6-5; DNA: TGTGCCAGCACTGGGCCAAAAAATTATCAGCCCCAGCATTTT; CDR3: CASTGPKNYQPQHF
J: TRBJ1-4; D: .; size: once; V: TRBV7-9; DNA: TGTGCCAGCAGTCCGGCCCCGGGGTCTAATGAAAAACTGTTTTTT; CDR3: CASSPAPGSNEKLFF
J: TRBJ2-1; D: .; size: .; V: TRBV7-3; DNA: TGTGCCAGCAGCTTAACAGGCGGAGAGCAGTTCTTC; CDR3: CASSLTGGEQFF
J: TRBJ2-7; D: .; size: .; V: TRBV6-1; DNA: TGTGCCAGCGGAACGCCACGGGGCGCCTACGAGCAGTACTTC; CDR3: CASGTPRGAYEQYF
J: TRBJ2-5; D: .; size: .; V: TRBV14; DNA: TGTGCCAGCAGCCACCGAGGCCGGGAGAGACAAGAGACCCAGTACTTC; CDR3: CASSHRGRERQETQYF
J: TRBJ2-1; D: TRBD2; size: .; V: TRBV5-1; DNA: TGCGCCAGCAACCCTGGGACTACCTCCTACTACAATGAGCAGTTCTTC; CDR3: CASNPGTTSYYNEQFF
J: TRBJ1-6; D: TRBD1; size: .; V: TRBV11-2; DNA: TGTGCCAGCAGCCTAAGGACAGGGGGGAGCTCCTATAATTCACCCCTCCACTTT; CDR3: CASSLRTGGSSYNSPLHF
J: TRBJ1-4; D: .; size: .; V: TRBV28; DNA: TGTGCCAGCAGCACAGGGTCCGCAACTAATGAAAAACTGTTTTTT; CDR3: CASSTGSATNEKLFF
J: TRBJ1-2; D: TRBD1; size: .; V: TRBV5-1; DNA: TGCGCCAGCAGCCCCTCAGGGGGTCCCTATGGCTACACCTTC; CDR3: CASSPSGGPYGYTF
J: TRBJ1-1; D: .; size: .; V: TRBV11-2; DNA: TGTGCCAGCAGCTCTCTCATACGAGGGGGAAGCGAAACTGAAGCTTTCTTT; CDR3: CASSSLIRGGSETEAFF
J: TRBJ2-1; D: .; size: .; V: TRBV5-8; DNA: TGTGCCAGCAGCTTAGGGATAACGAGAGGAGGGACCTACAATGAGCAGTTCTTC; CDR3: CASSLGITRGGTYNEQFF
J: TRBJ1-5; D: .; size: few; V: TRBV10-3; DNA: TGTGCCATCAGTGAGTTTGGGAATTTAGATAGCAATCAGCCCCAGCATTTT; CDR3: CAISEFGNLDSNQPQHF
J: TRBJ2-7; D: TRBD2; size: once; V: TRBV10-3; DNA: TGTGCCATCAGTAGGATTAGCGGGAGCTCCTACGAGCAGTACTTC; CDR3: CAISRISGSSYEQYF
J: TRBJ2-3; D: TRBD1; size: few; V: TRBV4-2; DNA: TGTGCCAGCAGCCGCCGTTCCGGACAGGGCGGTACAGATACGCAGTATTTT; CDR3: CASSRRSGQGGTDTQYF
J: TRBJ2-5; D: TRBD1; size: .; V: TRBV18; DNA: TGTGCCAGCTCACCTTACGGGACAGGGTCGACCCAGTACTTC; CDR3: CASSPYGTGSTQYF
J: TRBJ1-1; D: .; size: .; V: TRBV7-9; DNA: TGTGCCAGCAGGAAGGAAGAGGCTGAAGCTTTCTTT; CDR3: CASRKEEAEAFF
J: TRBJ2-5; D: TRBD2; size: .; V: TRBV10-3; DNA: TGTGCCATCAGTGAGCCCCTAGCGGGGGGACGGGAGACCCAGTACTTC; CDR3: CAISEPLAGGRETQYF
J: TRBJ2-3; D: .; size: once; V: TRBV14; DNA: TGTGCCAGCAGCACCAAGGAGGACAACACAGATACGCAGTATTTT; CDR3: CASSTKEDNTDTQYF
J: TRBJ2-1; D: .; size: .; V: TRBV9; DNA: TGTGCCAGCAGCGTAGTTGGAGGGGGCCAGTTCTTC; CDR3: CASSVVGGGQFF
J: TRBJ1-1; D: TRBD1; size: once; V: TRBV4-1; DNA: TGCGCCAGCAGCCCGCTACAGGGGAGCGACACTGAAGCTTTCTTT; CDR3: CASSPLQGSDTEAFF
J: TRBJ2-1; D: .; size: .; V: TRBV9; DNA: TGTGCCAGCAGTCTAGACGGCGGAAGCTCCTACAATGAGCAGTTCTTC; CDR3: CASSLDGGSSYNEQFF